A single sample is the source of the 28 T cell receptor beta chains below, sequenced in a study of blood T cell repertoires in COVID-19. Assay used: immunoSEQ multiplex PCR; TCRdb lists only in-frame clones, some missing. This sample carries 330,000 or so clones, roughly 87% of them seen once, and the ten largest clones take 2.5% to 3%. Input material: PBMCs or T cells enriched from blood (not recorded which). Receptor source: a woman aged 25 to 39 who had recovered from COVID-19.

The chain combines TRBV19 with TRBJ2-7; D is ambiguous. The CDR3 loop spans 13 amino acids. Between the trimmed V and J ends, which lost 4 bases and 5 bases, there was a span of 12 bases. Germline assignment: CDR1 LNHDA and CDR2 SQIVND (reference sequence). The CDR3 here is CASSRMEFDEQYF. In DNA form, the CDR3 reads TGTGCCAGTAGTAGGATGGAGTTTGACGAGCAGTACTTC.

Remarks on this clone: Its ends do not fully match the called genes, so a read error is possible. This chain joins TRBV7-7 and TRBJ2-1; TRBD2 might be the D (6 bases). CDR1 and CDR2 from the germline V gene are SSHAT and FNYEAQ (reference sequence). CDR3 length: 11 residues. This CDR3 is CASSSGDEQFF. The DNA for the CDR3 is TGTGCTAGCAGTTCGGGAGATGAGCAGTTCTTC.

Here the CDR3 DNA reads TGTGCCAGCAGCCAAGGGGGCAGGGGGTATGATGGCTACACCTTC. It codes for CASSQGGRGYDGYTF. The rearrangement links TRBV14 to TRBJ1-2, with 7 bases that match TRBD1. The CDR3 runs 15 residues. Looked up from germline, CDR1 is SGHDN and CDR2 is FVKESK. Germline trimming cut 1 base from V and 6 bases from J; bases unmatched to any gene: 8.

V is TRBV6-5 and J is TRBJ2-2; D may be TRBD1 (5 bases). This CDR3 comprises 12 residues. Germline CDR1 MNHEY, CDR2 SVGAGI. V lost 10 bases and J lost 3, with 9 bases in between. The CDR3 loop is CATTGYTGELFF. In nucleotides, the CDR3 is TGTGCCACCACAGGATACACCGGGGAGCTGTTTTTT.

A few counts support this clone. The V call is TRBV5-5, the J call TRBJ1-2, with D maybe TRBD1 (5 bases). CDR1 is SGHKS and CDR2 is YYEKEE in the germline V gene (reference sequence). V lost 3 bases, J lost 5 bases, and 11 bases lay in between. This CDR3 is 13 amino acids long. CDR3 in DNA: TGTGCCAGCAGCTCAGACGGGACTTATGGCTACACCTTC. The encoded protein is CASSSDGTYGYTF.

The chain combines TRBV27 with TRBJ1-1; TRBD1 agrees at 7 bases. Germline V gene data show CDR1 as MNHEY and CDR2 as SMNVEV (reference sequence). With V trimmed by 7 bases and J by 0 bases, 14 bases remained unmatched. The CDR3 covers 17 residues. CDR3 nucleotides: TGTGCCAGCAAAGCTCTAACAGGGGTTAAGATGAACACTGAAGCTTTCTTT. This gives the protein CASKALTGVKMNTEAFF.

This chain uses TRBV7-2 with TRBJ1-2; tentative D call: TRBD1 (5 bases). CDR3 length: 12 residues. Per the germline V gene, CDR1 is SGHTA and CDR2 is FQGNSA. Trimming stripped 5 bases from V and 4 bases from J, with 8 bases between. CDR3 in DNA: TGTGCCAGCAGCGTACAGGCCTATGGCTACACCTTC. Its translation is CASSVQAYGYTF.

CDR3 region: CAYSELGNEKLFF. In DNA form, the CDR3 reads TGTGCCTACTCGGAGTTGGGTAATGAAAAACTGTTTTTT. This chain connects TRBV30 to TRBJ1-4; no definite D call. Deletions cut 7 bases from V and 4 bases from J, with 13 bases between. The CDR3 runs 13 residues. From germline, CDR1 is GTSNPN and CDR2 SVGIG (reference sequence).

The chain joins TRBV5-1 to TRBJ2-1; 7 nucleotides agree with TRBD2. The CDR3 extends over 15 amino acids. Looked up from germline, CDR1 is SGHRS and CDR2 is YFSETQ. The V segment lost 2 bases and the J segment 4 bases; nucleotides outside the gene matches: 6. The CDR3 is CASSFSSGNYNEQFF. The CDR3 nucleotides read TGCGCCAGCAGCTTCTCTAGCGGTAATTACAATGAGCAGTTCTTC.

The rearrangement uses TRBV7-6 and TRBJ2-5; tentative D call: TRBD2 (6 bases). Germline V lookup: CDR1 SGHVS, CDR2 FNYEAQ. This CDR3 has 15 residues. V shed 1 base and J shed 5 bases, with 14 bases lying between them. In DNA, the CDR3 is TGTGCCAGCAGCTTAGGCCTAGCGAATGGGGAGACCCAGTACTTC. This encodes CASSLGLANGETQYF.

The J gene is TRBJ2-5, the V gene TRBV3-1 (or the pseudogene TRBV3-2), with 9 bases identical to TRBD2. The trim removed 0 bases at V and 0 bases at J, leaving 2 bases unmatched. Looked up from germline, CDR1 is LGHDT and CDR2 is YNNKEL (reference sequence). The CDR3 is 16 amino acids. In nucleotides, the CDR3 is TGTGCCAGCAGCCAAGAGGTAGCGGGGGACCAAGAGACCCAGTACTTC. Residues: CASSQEVAGDQETQYF.

Remarks on this clone: Other nucleotide sequences in the sample specify the same CDR3. This chain joins TRBV18 and TRBJ2-7, with 12 positions matching TRBD1. The junction had 5 bases not matched to a gene; V was cut back by 3 bases and J by 5 bases. There are 15 residues in the CDR3. Germline-derived CDR1 and CDR2 are KGHSH and LQKENI. The CDR3 spells CASSPPGQGANEQYF. For the CDR3, the DNA is TGTGCCAGCTCACCCCCGGGACAGGGGGCCAACGAGCAGTACTTC.

V and J are TRBV6-5 and TRBJ1-6; maybe TRBD1 (6 bases). The V gene's germline CDR1 is MNHEY and CDR2 SVGAGI. V was cut by 10 bases and J by 5 bases, with 18 bases left in between. The CDR3 length is 15 residues. The CDR3 DNA reads TGTGCCACCCGGACGGGGGGCGAGAATAATTCACCCCTCCACTTT. Encoded protein: CATRTGGENNSPLHF.

The chain recombines TRBV28 with TRBJ1-1, with D possibly TRBD1 on 5 matching bases. CDR1 MDHEN and CDR2 SYDVKM come from the germline V gene. CDR3 length: 18 amino acids. Trimming left V 4 bases short and J 1 base short, with 22 bases between. As DNA, the CDR3 is TGTGCCAGCAGTTCCATCTCAAACAGGCTAACCCAGAACACTGAAGCTTTCTTT. Its protein product is CASSSISNRLTQNTEAFF. Full variable domain (rest looked up from reference TRBV28 and TRBJ1-1): DVKVTQSSRYLVKRTGEKVFLECVQDMDHENMFWYRQDPGLGLRLIYFSYDVKMKEKGDIPEGYSVSREKKERFSLILESASTNQTSMYLCASSSISNRLTQNTEAFFGQGTRLTVV.

With respect to this clone: The sample holds other DNA sequences that translate to the same CDR3. V is TRBV18 and J is TRBJ1-1; no clear D. Germline values: CDR1 KGHSH, CDR2 LQKENI. There are 13 residues in the CDR3. V was pared by 2 bases and J by 0 bases, with 4 bases between. CDR3 bases: TGTGCCAGCTCACCAGCGGTGAACACTGAAGCTTTCTTT. Translation: CASSPAVNTEAFF.

With respect to this clone: The same CDR3 arises from other DNA sequences in this sample as well. The chain carries TRBV28 and TRBJ1-2, with unresolved D. CDR3 size: 13 residues. Trimming took 6 bases from V and 1 from J, leaving 9 bases between them. CDR1 is MDHEN and CDR2 is SYDVKM in the germline V gene. This chain's CDR3 is CASSPRFNYGYTF. CDR3 nucleotides: TGTGCCAGCAGCCCGAGATTTAACTATGGCTACACCTTC.

The genes are TRBV3-1 (or the pseudogene TRBV3-2) and TRBJ1-5; D is ambiguous. V lost 6 bases, J lost 6 bases, and 12 bases lay in between. Germline V lookup: CDR1 LGHDT, CDR2 YNNKEL (reference sequence). The CDR3 runs to 13 residues. In DNA, the CDR3 is TGTGCCAGCAGTTTAGGAAGAGGTCAGCCCCAGCATTTT. The encoded protein is CASSLGRGQPQHF.

The chain carries TRBV3-1 (or the pseudogene TRBV3-2) and TRBJ2-3; the match to TRBD2 covers 9 bases. V lost 5 bases, J lost 5 bases, and 5 bases stayed unmatched. This CDR3 comprises 14 residues. Germline loops: CDR1 LGHDT, CDR2 YNNKEL (reference sequence). CDR3 in amino acids: CASSVRREGDTQYF. The CDR3 nucleotides are TGTGCCAGCAGCGTACGGCGGGAGGGAGATACGCAGTATTTT.

This sequence joins TRBV7-8 and TRBJ1-5; D is undetermined. The CDR3 is 15 residues long. CDR1 and CDR2 (germline): SGHVS, FQNEAQ. V lost 5 bases and J 3 bases, leaving 14 bases between the germline ends. The CDR3 DNA follows: TGTGCCAGCAGCCCGGTGGACTATTACAATCAGCCCCAGCATTTT. Encoded protein: CASSPVDYYNQPQHF.

This clone was observed a single time. This chain connects TRBV2 to TRBJ2-7; TRBD2 aligns across 9 bases. After removal of 1 base from V and 0 bases from J, the junction contained 4 bases not matched to a gene. Germline V lookup: CDR1 SNHLY, CDR2 FYNNEI. The CDR3 consists of 16 residues. The CDR3 reads CASSEDLAGVSYEQYF. The CDR3 DNA reads TGTGCCAGCAGTGAAGATTTAGCGGGAGTCTCCTACGAGCAGTACTTC.

The CDR3 DNA reads TGTGCCAGCAGCTTAGTCGGCGGGGGCGAGTATCACAATGAGCAGTTCTTC. Translating gives CASSLVGGGEYHNEQFF. This chain uses TRBV7-2 with TRBJ2-1, with D perhaps TRBD2 (7 bases). The CDR3 totals 17 residues. The ends were cut back, 1 base at V and 5 bases at J, with 18 bases in the middle. Germline V gene data show CDR1 as SGHTA and CDR2 as FQGNSA.

This clone was seen a handful of times. The chain joins TRBV5-1 to TRBJ2-1; weak D call: TRBD2 (5 bases). CDR3 length: 15 residues. CDR1 is SGHRS and CDR2 is YFSETQ in the germline V gene. The germline V and J ends were trimmed by 3 bases and 5 bases, with 15 bases remaining between them. CDR3 bases: TGCGCCAGCAGCTCGGGCCTAGCTTCTGACAATGAGCAGTTCTTC. It codes for CASSSGLASDNEQFF. The full variable domain, its missing parts supplied by reference TRBV5-1 and TRBJ2-1, is KAGVTQTPRYLIKTRGQQVTLSCSPISGHRSVSWYQQTPGQGLQFLFEYFSETQRNKGNFPGRFSGRQFSNSRSEMNVSTLELGDSALYLCASSSGLASDNEQFFGPGTRLTVL.

The chain combines TRBV24-1 with TRBJ1-2; possible D gene TRBD1, 6 bases. This CDR3 region has 16 residues. Germline lookup yields CDR1 KGHDR and CDR2 SFDVKD. The V and J ends lost 0 bases and 8 bases respectively, with 18 bases between them. The CDR3 protein is CATSDLAGVDREGYTF. The CDR3 bases are TGTGCCACCAGTGATTTGGCAGGGGTAGACCGCGAGGGCTACACCTTC.

The rearrangement uses TRBV6-5 and TRBJ2-2; no clear D. Germline V gives CDR1 MNHEY, CDR2 SVGAGI. The CDR3 has 12 amino acids. Trimming stripped 8 bases from V and 7 bases from J, with 11 bases between. The CDR3 spells CASGIQSGELFF. CDR3 DNA: TGTGCCAGCGGAATACAGAGCGGGGAGCTGTTTTTT.

This clone turned up a few times. The rearrangement uses TRBV21-1 and TRBJ2-7; the table gives TRBD2 as D, unverified against the DNA. TRBV21-1 is reported as a pseudogene. The CDR3 extends over 15 amino acids. For the CDR3, the DNA is TGTGCCAGCAGCACCTGGACGGGAGATACCTACGAGCAGTACTTC. Its protein product is CASSTWTGDTYEQYF.

J is TRBJ2-7 and V is TRBV5-1, with D possibly being TRBD1 (7 bases). CDR3 size: 16 residues. The germline gives CDR1 SGHRS, CDR2 YFSETQ. The V and J ends lost 0 bases and 6 bases respectively, with 19 bases between them. CDR3 DNA sequence: TGCGCCAGCAGCTTGGCTGGGACAGCCCAGCGGGTCGAGCAGTACTTC. Residues: CASSLAGTAQRVEQYF. The entire variable domain, with the rest obtained from reference TRBV5-1 and TRBJ2-7, is as follows: KAGVTQTPRYLIKTRGQQVTLSCSPISGHRSVSWYQQTPGQGLQFLFEYFSETQRNKGNFPGRFSGRQFSNSRSEMNVSTLELGDSALYLCASSLAGTAQRVEQYFGPGTRLTVT.

The V call is TRBV6-5, the J call TRBJ1-1; TRBD1 agrees at 11 bases. The trim removed 6 bases at V and 9 bases at J, leaving 6 bases unmatched. Germline V lookup: CDR1 MNHEY, CDR2 SVGAGI. The CDR3 extends over 13 amino acids. CDR3 in amino acids: CASRADRGLKAFF. CDR3 bases: TGTGCCAGCAGAGCGGACAGGGGGCTGAAAGCTTTCTTT.

V gene TRBV6-6 combines with J gene TRBJ1-2; a weak D match, TRBD1 (6 bases). V lost 5 bases, J lost 6 bases, and 25 bases lay in between. The V gene's germline CDR1 is MNHNY and CDR2 SVGAGI (reference sequence). The CDR3 runs to 17 residues. The CDR3 region is CASSPPPPQDSLHGYTF. CDR3 in DNA: TGTGCCAGCAGTCCTCCCCCACCTCAGGACAGCTTGCATGGCTACACCTTC.